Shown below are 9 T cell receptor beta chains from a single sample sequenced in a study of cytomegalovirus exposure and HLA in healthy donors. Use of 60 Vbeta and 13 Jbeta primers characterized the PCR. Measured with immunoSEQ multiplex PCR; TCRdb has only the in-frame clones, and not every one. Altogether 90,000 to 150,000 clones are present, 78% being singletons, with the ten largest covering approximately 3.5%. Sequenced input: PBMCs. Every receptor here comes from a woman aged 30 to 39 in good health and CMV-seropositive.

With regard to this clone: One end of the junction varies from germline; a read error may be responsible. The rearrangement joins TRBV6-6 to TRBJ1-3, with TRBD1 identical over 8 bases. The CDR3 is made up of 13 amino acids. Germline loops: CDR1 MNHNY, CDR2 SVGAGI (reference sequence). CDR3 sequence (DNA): TGCGGCACAGGGGGAATGAATGGAAACACCATATATTTT. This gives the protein CGTGGMNGNTIYF.

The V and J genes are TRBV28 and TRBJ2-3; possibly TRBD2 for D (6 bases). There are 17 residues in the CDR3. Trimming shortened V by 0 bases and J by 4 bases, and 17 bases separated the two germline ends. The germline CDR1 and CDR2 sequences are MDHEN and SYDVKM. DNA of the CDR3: TGTGCCAGCAGTTTATGGTCCCGGGGGATCCGCGCAGATACGCAGTATTTT. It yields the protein CASSLWSRGIRADTQYF.

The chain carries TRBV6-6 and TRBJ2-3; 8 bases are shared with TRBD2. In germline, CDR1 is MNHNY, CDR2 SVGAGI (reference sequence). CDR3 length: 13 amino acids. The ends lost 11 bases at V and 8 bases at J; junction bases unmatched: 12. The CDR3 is CASHVTAGGTQYF. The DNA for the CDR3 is TGTGCCTCACACGTTACCGCGGGGGGTACGCAGTATTTT.

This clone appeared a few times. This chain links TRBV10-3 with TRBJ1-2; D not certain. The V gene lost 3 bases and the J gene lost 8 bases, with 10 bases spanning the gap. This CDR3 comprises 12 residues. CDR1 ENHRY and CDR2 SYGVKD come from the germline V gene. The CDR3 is CAISDGSFGYTF. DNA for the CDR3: TGTGCCATCAGTGACGGGAGTTTCGGCTACACCTTC.

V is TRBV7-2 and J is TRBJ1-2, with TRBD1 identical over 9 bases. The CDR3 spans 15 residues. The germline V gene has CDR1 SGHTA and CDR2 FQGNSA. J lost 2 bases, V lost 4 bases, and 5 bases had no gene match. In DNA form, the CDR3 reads TGTGCCAGCAGCTCTGGCGGGACAGGGAACTATGGCTACACCTTC. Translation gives CASSSGGTGNYGYTF.

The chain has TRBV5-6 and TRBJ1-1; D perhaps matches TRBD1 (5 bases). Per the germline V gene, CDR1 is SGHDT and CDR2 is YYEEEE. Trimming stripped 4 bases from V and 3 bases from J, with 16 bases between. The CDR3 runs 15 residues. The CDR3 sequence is CASSDRGAGHTEAFF. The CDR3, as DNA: TGTGCCAGCAGCGACCGAGGGGCGGGACACACTGAAGCTTTCTTT.

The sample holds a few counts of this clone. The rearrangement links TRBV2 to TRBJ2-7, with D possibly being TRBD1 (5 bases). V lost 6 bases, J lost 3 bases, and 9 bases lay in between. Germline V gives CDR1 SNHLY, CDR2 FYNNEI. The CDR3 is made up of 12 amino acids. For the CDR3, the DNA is TGTGCCAGCAGGACAGACGGCTACGAGCAGTACTTC. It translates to CASRTDGYEQYF. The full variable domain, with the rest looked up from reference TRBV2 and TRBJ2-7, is EPEVTQTPSHQVTQMGQEVILRCVPISNHLYFYWYRQILGQKVEFLVSFYNNEISEKSEIFDDQFSVERPDGSNFTLKIRSTKLEDSAMYFCASRTDGYEQYFGPGTRLTVT.

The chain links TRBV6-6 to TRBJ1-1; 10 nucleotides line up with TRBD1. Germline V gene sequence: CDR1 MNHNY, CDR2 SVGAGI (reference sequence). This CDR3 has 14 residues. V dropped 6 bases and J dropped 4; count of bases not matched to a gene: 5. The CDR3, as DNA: TGTGCCAGCAGGAGACAGGGGGCTATCACTGAAGCTTTCTTT. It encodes CASRRQGAITEAFF.

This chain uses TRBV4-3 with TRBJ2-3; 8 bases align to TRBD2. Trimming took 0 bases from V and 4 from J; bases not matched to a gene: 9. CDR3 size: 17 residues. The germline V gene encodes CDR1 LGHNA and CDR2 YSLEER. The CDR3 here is CASSQDPAGGRADTQYF. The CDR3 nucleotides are TGCGCCAGCAGCCAAGATCCGGCGGGGGGCCGGGCAGATACGCAGTATTTT.